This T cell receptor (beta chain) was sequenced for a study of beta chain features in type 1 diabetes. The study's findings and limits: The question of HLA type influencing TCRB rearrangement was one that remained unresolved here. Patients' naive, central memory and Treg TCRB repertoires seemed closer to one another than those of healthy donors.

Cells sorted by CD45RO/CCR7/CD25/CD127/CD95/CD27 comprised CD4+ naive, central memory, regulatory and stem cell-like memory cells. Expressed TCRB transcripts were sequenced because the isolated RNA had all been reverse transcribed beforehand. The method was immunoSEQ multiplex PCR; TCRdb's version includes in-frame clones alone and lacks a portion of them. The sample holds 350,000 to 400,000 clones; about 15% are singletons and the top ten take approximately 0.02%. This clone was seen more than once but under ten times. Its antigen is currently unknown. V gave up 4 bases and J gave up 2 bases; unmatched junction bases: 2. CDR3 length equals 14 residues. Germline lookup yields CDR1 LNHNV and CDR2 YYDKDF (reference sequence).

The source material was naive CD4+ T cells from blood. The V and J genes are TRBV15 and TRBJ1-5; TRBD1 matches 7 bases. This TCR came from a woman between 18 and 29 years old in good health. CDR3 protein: CATSIGTGNQPQHF. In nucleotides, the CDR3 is TGTGCCACCAGCATAGGGACAGGCAATCAGCCCCAGCATTTT.